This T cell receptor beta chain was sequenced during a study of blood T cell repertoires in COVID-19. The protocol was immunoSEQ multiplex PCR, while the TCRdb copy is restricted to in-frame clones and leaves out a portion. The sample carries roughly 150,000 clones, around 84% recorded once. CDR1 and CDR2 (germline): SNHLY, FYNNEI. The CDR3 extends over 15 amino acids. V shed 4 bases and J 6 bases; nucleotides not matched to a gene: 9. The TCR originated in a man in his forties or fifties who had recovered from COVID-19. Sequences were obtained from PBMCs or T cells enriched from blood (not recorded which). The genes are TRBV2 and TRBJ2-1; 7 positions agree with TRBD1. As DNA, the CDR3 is TGTGCCAGCAGTGCCCAATCTCGACAGGGCAATGAGCAGTTCTTC. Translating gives CASSAQSRQGNEQFF.